The entry that follows covers one TCR beta chain sequence. Seattle-derived patients entered the study during active infection and were followed longitudinally. These data are taken from a study of blood T cell repertoires in COVID-19. Overall study: There were acute and convalescent COVID-19 samples, and they came from the United States, Italy and Spain. From T cells, B-cell-depleted T cells, or PBMCs came the material, which was cDNA or gDNA.

As processed by the authors: It was from reference gene primer amplification that nucleated cell counts were estimated. Produced via immunoSEQ multiplex PCR; TCRdb's table is partial and in-frame only. D and trimming come from the DNA, and the V and J calls and clone size come from that table. There are roughly 440,000 clones in the sample; around 88% occur only once, and 10% to 15% lies in the top ten. Germline lookup yields CDR1 SGHTS and CDR2 YDEGEE. After removal of 4 bases from V and 3 bases from J, the junction contained 11 bases not matched to a gene. This CDR3 is built from 16 residues. The sequenced sample was peripheral blood. This chain joins TRBV5-8 and TRBJ2-5; 8 bases are a match to TRBD1. The TCR was taken from a woman between 45 and 65 years old with COVID-19, enrolled during active disease. The CDR3 reads CASSGTTGTGKETQYF. The CDR3 nucleotides are TGTGCCAGCAGCGGAACCACCGGGACAGGAAAAGAGACCCAGTACTTC.